This is a list of T cell receptor beta chains from one sample in a study of blood T cell repertoires in COVID-19. Clones were sequenced by immunoSEQ multiplex PCR, and TCRdb holds only the in-frame ones, with some missing. There are some 200,000 clones in the sample; under 95% occur only once, and approximately 1.2% lies in the top ten. Source material: peripheral blood. The receptor source for this set is a man aged 30-40 years with acute or convalescent COVID-19. Each CDR3 is given with its conserved first and last residue. The D gene is left open where the match is weak. Some rows mark clone size as missing; the rest say once, few, many or name a class of expanded clone.

DNA | CDR3 | D | V | size | J
TGTGCCAGCAGCTTTCAGGGCACACACTCTGGGGCCAACGTCCTGACTTTC | CASSFQGTHSGANVLTF | . | TRBV7-3 | . | TRBJ2-6
TGTGCCACCTCAGGGGTTGGAAACACCATATATTTT | CATSGVGNTIYF | . | TRBV10-3 | . | TRBJ1-3
TGTGCCAGCAGTTTGCGGGCTGCGGGCGAGCGATTCTTC | CASSLRAAGERFF | . | TRBV28 | . | TRBJ2-1
TGTGCCATCAGACTTACGGGAGGCTCAGATACGCAGTATTTT | CAIRLTGGSDTQYF | TRBD2 | TRBV10-3 | once | TRBJ2-3
TGCGCCAGCAGTGAGTCGAACGGGAGGGTCGGGGAGCTGTTTTTT | CASSESNGRVGELFF | TRBD2 | TRBV10-1 | . | TRBJ2-2
TGTGCCAGCAAGATGGGGGACTCCTATGGCTACACCTTC | CASKMGDSYGYTF | . | TRBV6-6 | . | TRBJ1-2
TGTGCCAGCAGCGAAACCGGGACAGGGGCCTACGAGCAGTACTTC | CASSETGTGAYEQYF | TRBD1 | TRBV4-2 | . | TRBJ2-7
TGTGCCAGCAGCTTGGCCTCTAGCGGGAGGGCCCACGAGCAGTACTTC | CASSLASSGRAHEQYF | TRBD2 | TRBV5-5 | . | TRBJ2-7
TGTGCCAGCAGTGAAAGCGGGACCTACGAGCAGTACTTC | CASSESGTYEQYF | TRBD2 | TRBV2 | . | TRBJ2-7
TGTGCCAGCAGCCTGGGGACACTTAGCACAGATACGCAGTATTTT | CASSLGTLSTDTQYF | . | TRBV5-4 | . | TRBJ2-3
TGTGCCAGCAGTAGCTCCCCTAGCGATTCCCTCCTACGAGGGCAGTACTTC | CASSSSPSDSLLRGQYF | . | TRBV2 | . | TRBJ2-7
TGTGCCAGCAGGTTACAGAAAACAACTGAAGCTTTCTTT | CASRLQKTTEAFF | . | TRBV2 | . | TRBJ1-1
TGTGCCAGCAGTTTATCGAGGTCAGCGGCCCCTCGCACAGATACGCAGTATTTT | CASSLSRSAAPRTDTQYF | . | TRBV27 | . | TRBJ2-3
TGTGCCAGCAGCCGGTCGGACAGGGGTTCGGATGAGCAGTTCTTC | CASSRSDRGSDEQFF | TRBD1 | TRBV14 | once | TRBJ2-1
TGTGCTAGTGGTTTGGACAGACTGAACACTGAAGCTTTCTTT | CASGLDRLNTEAFF | . | TRBV12-5 | . | TRBJ1-1
TGTGCCAGCAGCGTAGATCAAAGGACAGGGGGCTTCGCTGAAGCTTTCTTT | CASSVDQRTGGFAEAFF | TRBD1 | TRBV9 | few | TRBJ1-1
TGTGCCAGCAGTGCGACAGGGGCCCCTCGTATCTACGAGCAGTACTTC | CASSATGAPRIYEQYF | TRBD1 | TRBV6-6 | . | TRBJ2-7
TGTGCCAGCAGCCCCGCGCTAGCGGGGTACAATGAGCAGTTCTTC | CASSPALAGYNEQFF | TRBD2 | TRBV11-3 | . | TRBJ2-1
TGCAGCGTCGGAGACAGGGGAGGCACCGGGGAGCTGTTTTTT | CSVGDRGGTGELFF | TRBD1 | TRBV29-1 | . | TRBJ2-2
TGTGCCAGTAGTATTGGAGGCAGCTCGAACACCGGGGAGCTGTTTTTT | CASSIGGSSNTGELFF | . | TRBV19 | . | TRBJ2-2
TGTGCCTGGAGCCCACAAGGGGCGGGGGGCGCCTACGAGCAGTACTTC | CAWSPQGAGGAYEQYF | TRBD2 | TRBV30 | . | TRBJ2-7
TGTGCCAGCAGTTATTCTAGCGGGGCCTACAATGAGCAGTTCTTC | CASSYSSGAYNEQFF | TRBD2 | TRBV5-8 | . | TRBJ2-1
TGTGCCAGCAGTTCCCTGGGTAGCGGGAGGCGAAATGAGCAGTTCTTC | CASSSLGSGRRNEQFF | TRBD2 | TRBV27 | . | TRBJ2-1
TGCGCCAGCAGCCAAGAAGAGAATAATTCACCCCTCCACTTT | CASSQEENNSPLHF | . | TRBV4-1 | . | TRBJ1-6
TGTGCCAGCCGACTAGGGTCGGAGACCCAGTACTTC | CASRLGSETQYF | . | TRBV19 | . | TRBJ2-5
TGCGCCAGCAGCAGTACCGGGACAGCGCTCAGAGAGACCCAGTACTTC | CASSSTGTALRETQYF | TRBD1 | TRBV5-1 | . | TRBJ2-5
TGTGCCAGCAGCCGAGACAGGGGGCTTTACGAGCAGTACTTC | CASSRDRGLYEQYF | TRBD1 | TRBV7-8 | . | TRBJ2-7
TGTGCCAGCACCTCAACAGGGAAGACTGAAGCTTTCTTT | CASTSTGKTEAFF | . | TRBV12-3/TRBV12-4 | . | TRBJ1-1
TGTGCCACCGGGGACAGGGCGGTCCCGGAAGCTTTCTTT | CATGDRAVPEAFF | TRBD1 | TRBV5-4 | . | TRBJ1-1
TGTGCCAGCAGCCCTCGCGGAGGGAGCAATCAGCCCCAGCATTTT | CASSPRGGSNQPQHF | . | TRBV7-2 | . | TRBJ1-5
TGTGCCAGCATGCGGGTCTTGGCGGATGGCTACACCTTC | CASMRVLADGYTF | . | TRBV6-5 | . | TRBJ1-2
TGTGCCTCAAATAGCGGGAACTCCTACGAGCAGTACTTC | CASNSGNSYEQYF | TRBD2 | TRBV30 | . | TRBJ2-7
TGTGCCTGGAGACGACAGGGCGGTGAAAAACTGTTTTTT | CAWRRQGGEKLFF | TRBD1 | TRBV30 | once | TRBJ1-4
TGTGCCAGCAGCTTTCGGGCGGGGGGGCCCCCAGATACGCAGTATTTT | CASSFRAGGPPDTQYF | TRBD2 | TRBV11-2 | . | TRBJ2-3
TGTGCCAGCAGCGGATGGACAGGGCGCACCATATATTTT | CASSGWTGRTIYF | TRBD1 | TRBV9 | . | TRBJ1-3
TGTGCCAGCACCACGGGCAGGGTGGATTATGGCTACACCTTC | CASTTGRVDYGYTF | . | TRBV6-6 | . | TRBJ1-2
TGTGCCAGTAGATATACCGGACAGACCTACGAGCAGTACTTC | CASRYTGQTYEQYF | . | TRBV19 | . | TRBJ2-7
TGTGCCAGCAGCTCAACCTCGACTAGTTATACGCAGTATTTT | CASSSTSTSYTQYF | . | TRBV11-2 | . | TRBJ2-3
TGTGCCACCAGCAGCACCGGGACTAGAAGACTCCTGGGGCAGTTCTTC | CATSSTGTRRLLGQFF | TRBD2 | TRBV15 | . | TRBJ2-1
TGTGCCAGCAGTTTCCGACCCAAAGCGGGAGGGCCGCAGTACTTC | CASSFRPKAGGPQYF | TRBD2 | TRBV27 | once | TRBJ2-7
TGTGCCAGCAGTTCCTGGGATTTCACTAGTGGCGGGGAGCTGTTTTTT | CASSSWDFTSGGELFF | . | TRBV27 | . | TRBJ2-2
TGTGCCAGCTCCACCGGCCCGCAGGTTCATTCACCCCTCCACTTT | CASSTGPQVHSPLHF | . | TRBV6-5 | . | TRBJ1-6
TGTGCCAGCAGCTTTCTCGGCAGGGGCTATGGCTACACCTTC | CASSFLGRGYGYTF | . | TRBV5-8 | . | TRBJ1-2
TGTGCCAGCAGCCAGGGGGGCGAGCAGTACTTC | CASSQGGEQYF | . | TRBV13 | . | TRBJ2-7
TGTGCCAGCAGCCGGGACAGGGTCAATGAGCAGTTCTTC | CASSRDRVNEQFF | TRBD1 | TRBV7-2 | . | TRBJ2-1
TGTGCTAGTGGTTTGGTAGCCACTGAAGCTTTCTTT | CASGLVATEAFF | . | TRBV12-5 | . | TRBJ1-1
TGCGCCAGCAGCCAAGATACCCGAATTAGCTCCTACAATGAGCAGTTCTTC | CASSQDTRISSYNEQFF | . | TRBV4-1 | . | TRBJ2-1
TGTGCCAGCAGTGTGAATGGGACAGGGACTGGAAACACCATATATTTT | CASSVNGTGTGNTIYF | TRBD1 | TRBV6-1 | . | TRBJ1-3